One and the same sample provided the 8 T cell receptor beta chains below, sequenced in a study of blood T cell repertoires in COVID-19 (dated by TCRdb to about 2020). Library preparation used the immunoSEQ multiplex PCR assay. The table comes from immuneACCESS by way of TCRdb, which keeps in-frame sequences with V and J called. Part of the clones is missing from these tables; in studies checked, under half for an unresolved V gene and the rest for unknown reasons. Counted in this sample were tens of thousands of clones; around 79% of them appeared once. The top ten hold around 13% of the sample. Sequencing input: peripheral blood. These receptors all come from a woman in her seventies with acute or convalescent COVID-19.

The CDR3 region has the DNA TGCGCCAGCAGCCGTCAGGGGACAGGGAACACTGAAGCTTTCTTT. This encodes CASSRQGTGNTEAFF. The rearrangement joins TRBV4-1 to TRBJ1-1; the match to TRBD1 covers 8 bases. V lost 4 bases and J lost 1; bases outside the gene matches: 5. CDR1 and CDR2 from the germline V gene are MGHRA and YSYEKL. This CDR3 is built from 15 residues.

CDR3 DNA: TGTGCCAGCAGTTCGGGGGGCCTGAATGAAAAACTGTTTTTT. Its translation: CASSSGGLNEKLFF. The chain joins TRBV28 to TRBJ1-4, with D tentatively TRBD1 (6 bases). V gave up 4 bases and J gave up 5 bases, with 11 bases separating them. The CDR3 length is 14 residues. CDR1 is MDHEN and CDR2 is SYDVKM in the germline V gene.

This chain uses TRBV5-4 with TRBJ2-7; 8 bases match TRBD2. CDR1 is SGHNT and CDR2 is YYREEE in the germline V gene (reference sequence). The CDR3 has 15 amino acids. With V trimmed by 2 bases and J by 0 bases, 4 bases remained unmatched. The CDR3 is CASSFTSGISYEQYF. CDR3 nucleotides: TGTGCCAGCAGCTTCACTAGCGGCATCTCCTACGAGCAGTACTTC.

The chain uses TRBV5-1 and TRBJ1-5; 7 bases match TRBD1. Germline loops: CDR1 SGHRS, CDR2 YFSETQ. CDR3 size: 15 residues. The V and J ends lost 1 base and 6 bases, in that order; junction bases with no gene match: 7. In DNA form, the CDR3 reads TGCGCCAGCAGCTTGACAGGGGATCGCGGTCAGCCCCAGCATTTT. Protein product: CASSLTGDRGQPQHF.

The chain is built from TRBV5-5 and TRBJ1-2; possibly TRBD1 for D (6 bases). CDR1 SGHKS and CDR2 YYEKEE come from the germline V gene (reference sequence). The CDR3 has 15 amino acids. V was cut by 7 bases and J by 0 bases, with 16 bases left in between. Here the CDR3 DNA reads TGTGCCAGCGATATAGGGGGAGCCTCTAACTATGGCTACACCTTC. Translating gives CASDIGGASNYGYTF.

This rearrangement joins TRBV9 to TRBJ1-3; 7 nucleotides agree with TRBD1. The CDR3 has 15 amino acids. Germline V CDR1 and CDR2: SGDLS, YYNGEE. V lost 4 bases to trimming and J lost 2 bases; unmatched junction nucleotides: 6. The CDR3 nucleotides are TGTGCCAGCAGCAAGCAGGGGGGTACTGGAAACACCATATATTTT. Residues: CASSKQGGTGNTIYF. Full variable domain (outside the CDR3, taken from reference TRBV9 and TRBJ1-3): DSGVTQTPKHLITATGQRVTLRCSPRSGDLSVYWYQQSLDQGLQFLIQYYNGEERAKGNILERFSAQQFPDLHSELNLSSLELGDSALYFCASSKQGGTGNTIYFGEGSWLTVV.

The rearrangement uses TRBV30 and TRBJ1-2, with a tentative D call TRBD1 (6 bases). V was clipped by 2 bases and J by 5 bases, with 15 bases between them. CDR3 length: 14 residues. The germline V gene has CDR1 GTSNPN and CDR2 SVGIG (reference sequence). For the CDR3, the DNA is TGTGCCTGGAGTCGGGAGGGGGTATGGTATGGCTACACCTTC. Translating gives CAWSREGVWYGYTF.

The chain employs TRBV12-3 or TRBV12-4 and TRBJ1-2; D not resolved. The germline V and J ends were trimmed by 5 bases and 6 bases, with 13 bases remaining between them. This CDR3 has 13 residues. CDR3: CASSPYAVDGYTF. In nucleotides, the CDR3 is TGTGCCAGCAGTCCCTATGCGGTGGATGGCTACACCTTC.